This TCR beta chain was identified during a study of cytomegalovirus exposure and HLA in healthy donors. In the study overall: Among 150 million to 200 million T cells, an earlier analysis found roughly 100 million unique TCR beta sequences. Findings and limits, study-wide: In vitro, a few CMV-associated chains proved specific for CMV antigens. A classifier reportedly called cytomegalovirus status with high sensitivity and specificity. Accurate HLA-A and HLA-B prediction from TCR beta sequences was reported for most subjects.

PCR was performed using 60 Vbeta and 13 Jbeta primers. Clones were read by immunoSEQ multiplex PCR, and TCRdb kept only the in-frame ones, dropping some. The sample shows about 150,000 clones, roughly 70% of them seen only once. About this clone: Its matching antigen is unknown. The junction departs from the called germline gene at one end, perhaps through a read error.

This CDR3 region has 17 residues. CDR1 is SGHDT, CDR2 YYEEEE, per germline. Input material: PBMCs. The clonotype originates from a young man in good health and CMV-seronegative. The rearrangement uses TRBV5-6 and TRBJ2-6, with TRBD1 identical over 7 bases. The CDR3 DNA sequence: TGTGCCAGCAGCTTGGATGACAGGGAGTCTGGGGCCAACGGCCTGACTTTC. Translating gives CASSLDDRESGANGLTF.